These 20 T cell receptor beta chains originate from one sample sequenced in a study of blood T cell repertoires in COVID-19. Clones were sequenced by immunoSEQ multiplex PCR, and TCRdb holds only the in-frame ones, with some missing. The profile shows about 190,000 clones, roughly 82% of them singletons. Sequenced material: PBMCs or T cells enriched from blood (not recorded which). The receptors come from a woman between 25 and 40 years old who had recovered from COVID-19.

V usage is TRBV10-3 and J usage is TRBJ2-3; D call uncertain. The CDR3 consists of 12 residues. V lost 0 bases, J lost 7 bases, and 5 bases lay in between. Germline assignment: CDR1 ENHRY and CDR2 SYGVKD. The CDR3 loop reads CAISESSNTQYF. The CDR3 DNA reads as TGTGCCATCAGTGAGTCCAGTAATACGCAGTATTTT.

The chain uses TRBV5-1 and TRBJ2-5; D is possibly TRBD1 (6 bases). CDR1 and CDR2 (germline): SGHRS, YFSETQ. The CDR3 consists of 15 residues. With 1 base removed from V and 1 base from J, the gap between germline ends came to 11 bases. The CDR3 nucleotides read TGCGCCAGCAGCTTGTCGGGACACCCCCAAGAGACCCAGTACTTC. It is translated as CASSLSGHPQETQYF.

CDR3 amino acids: CASSIQGQGPNEKLFF. The CDR3 bases are TGTGCCAGCAGCATCCAGGGACAGGGTCCTAATGAAAAACTGTTTTTT. The chain combines TRBV5-4 with TRBJ1-4, with TRBD1 identical over 9 bases. This CDR3 has 16 amino acids. Unmatched junction bases numbered 7, after V lost 4 bases and J lost 3 bases. CDR1 and CDR2 from the germline V gene are SGHNT and YYREEE (reference sequence).

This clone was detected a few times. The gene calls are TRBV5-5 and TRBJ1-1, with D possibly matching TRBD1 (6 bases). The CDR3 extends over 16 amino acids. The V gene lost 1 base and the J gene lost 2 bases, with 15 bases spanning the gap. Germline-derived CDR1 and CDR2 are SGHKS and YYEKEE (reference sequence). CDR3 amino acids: CASSLSPQGTNTEAFF. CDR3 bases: TGTGCCAGCAGCTTGAGCCCCCAGGGGACCAACACTGAAGCTTTCTTT. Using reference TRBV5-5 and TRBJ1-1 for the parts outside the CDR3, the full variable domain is DAGVTQSPTHLIKTRGQQVTLRCSPISGHKSVSWYQQVLGQGPQFIFQYYEKEERGRGNFPDRFSARQFPNYSSELNVNALLLGDSALYLCASSLSPQGTNTEAFFGQGTRLTVV.

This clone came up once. This CDR3 is CASSSQGDEQFF. CDR3 nucleotide sequence: TGTGCCAGCAGTTCGCAGGGTGATGAGCAGTTCTTC. The rearrangement joins TRBV2 to TRBJ2-1; a possible D gene is TRBD1 (5 bases). The CDR3 sequence is 12 residues long. Between the trimmed V and J ends, which lost 5 bases and 8 bases, there was a span of 10 bases. Germline assignment: CDR1 SNHLY and CDR2 FYNNEI.

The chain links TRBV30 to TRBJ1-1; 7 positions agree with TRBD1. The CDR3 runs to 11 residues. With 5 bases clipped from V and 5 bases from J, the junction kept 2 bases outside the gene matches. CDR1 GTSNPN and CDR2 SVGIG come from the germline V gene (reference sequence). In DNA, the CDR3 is TGTGCCTGGGACAGGGCTACTGAAGCTTTCTTT. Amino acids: CAWDRATEAFF. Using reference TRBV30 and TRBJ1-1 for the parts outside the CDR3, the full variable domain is SQTIHQWPATLVQPVGSPLSLECTVEGTSNPNLYWYRQAAGRGLQLLFYSVGIGQISSEVPQNLSASRPQDRQFILSSKKLLLSDSGFYLCAWDRATEAFFGQGTRLTVV.

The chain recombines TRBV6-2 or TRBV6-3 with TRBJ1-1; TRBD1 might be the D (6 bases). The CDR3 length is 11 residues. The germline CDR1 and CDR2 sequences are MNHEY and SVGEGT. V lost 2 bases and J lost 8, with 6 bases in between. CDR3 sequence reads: CASSYGTEAFF. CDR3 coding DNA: TGTGCCAGCAGTTACGGGACAGAAGCTTTCTTT.

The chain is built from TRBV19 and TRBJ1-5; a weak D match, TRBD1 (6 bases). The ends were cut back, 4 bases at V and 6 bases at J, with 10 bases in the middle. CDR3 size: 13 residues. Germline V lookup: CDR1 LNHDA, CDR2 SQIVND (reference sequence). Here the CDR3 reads CASSTGVGQPQHF. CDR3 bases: TGTGCCAGTAGTACAGGGGTGGGTCAGCCCCAGCATTTT.

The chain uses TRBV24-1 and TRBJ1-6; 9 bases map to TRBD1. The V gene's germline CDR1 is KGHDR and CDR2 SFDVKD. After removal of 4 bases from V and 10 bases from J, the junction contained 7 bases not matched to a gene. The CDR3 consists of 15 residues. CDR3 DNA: TGTGCCACCAGTGACTCCGGGACAGGGAGCTCACCCCTCCACTTT. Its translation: CATSDSGTGSSPLHF.

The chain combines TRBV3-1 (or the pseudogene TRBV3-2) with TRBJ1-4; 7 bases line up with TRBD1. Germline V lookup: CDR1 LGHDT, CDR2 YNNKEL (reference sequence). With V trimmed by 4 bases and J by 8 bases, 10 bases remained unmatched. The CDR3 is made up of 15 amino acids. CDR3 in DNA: TGTGCCAGCAGCCCCGCGACAGGGTCGAGGGAAAAACTGTTTTTT. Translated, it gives CASSPATGSREKLFF.

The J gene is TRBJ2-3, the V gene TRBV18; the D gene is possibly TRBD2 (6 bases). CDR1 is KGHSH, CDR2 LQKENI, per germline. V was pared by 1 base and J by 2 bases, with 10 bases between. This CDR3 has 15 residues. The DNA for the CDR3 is TGTGCCAGCTCACCACTGGGCGGGACCACAGATACGCAGTATTTT. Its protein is CASSPLGGTTDTQYF. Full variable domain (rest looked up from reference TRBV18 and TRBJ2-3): NAGVMQNPRHLVRRRGQEARLRCSPMKGHSHVYWYRQLPEEGLKFMVYLQKENIIDESGMPKERFSAEFPKEGPSILRIQQVVRGDSAAYFCASSPLGGTTDTQYFGPGTRLTVL.

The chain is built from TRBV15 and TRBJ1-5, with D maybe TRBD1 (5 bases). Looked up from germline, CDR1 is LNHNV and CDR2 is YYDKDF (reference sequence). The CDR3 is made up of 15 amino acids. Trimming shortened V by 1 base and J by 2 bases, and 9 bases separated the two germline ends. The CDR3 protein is CATSRGQGGNQPQHF. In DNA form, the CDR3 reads TGTGCCACCAGCAGAGGGCAGGGTGGCAATCAGCCCCAGCATTTT.

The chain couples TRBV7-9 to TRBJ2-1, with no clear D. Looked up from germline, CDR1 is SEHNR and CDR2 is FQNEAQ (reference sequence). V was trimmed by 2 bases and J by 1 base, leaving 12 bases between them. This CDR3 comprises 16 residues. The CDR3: CASSLLGSTSYNEQFF. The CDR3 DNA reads TGTGCCAGCAGCTTATTAGGTAGCACTTCCTACAATGAGCAGTTCTTC. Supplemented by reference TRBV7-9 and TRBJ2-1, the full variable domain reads DTGVSQNPRHKITKRGQNVTFRCDPISEHNRLYWYRQTLGQGPEFLTYFQNEAQLEKSRLLSDRFSAERPKGSFSTLEIQRTEQGDSAMYLCASSLLGSTSYNEQFFGPGTRLTVL.

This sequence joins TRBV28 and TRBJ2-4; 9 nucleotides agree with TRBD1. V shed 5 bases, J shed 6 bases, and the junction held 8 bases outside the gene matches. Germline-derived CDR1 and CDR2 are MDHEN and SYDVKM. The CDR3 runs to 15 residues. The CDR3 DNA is TGTGCCAGCAGTCCCATACCGGGACAGGGAAACATTCAGTACTTC. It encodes CASSPIPGQGNIQYF.

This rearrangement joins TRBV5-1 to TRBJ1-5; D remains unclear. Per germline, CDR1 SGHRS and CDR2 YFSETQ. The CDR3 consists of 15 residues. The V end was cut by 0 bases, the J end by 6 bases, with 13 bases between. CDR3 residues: CASSLGAEGGQPQHF. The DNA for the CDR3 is TGCGCCAGCAGCTTGGGCGCGGAGGGTGGTCAGCCCCAGCATTTT.

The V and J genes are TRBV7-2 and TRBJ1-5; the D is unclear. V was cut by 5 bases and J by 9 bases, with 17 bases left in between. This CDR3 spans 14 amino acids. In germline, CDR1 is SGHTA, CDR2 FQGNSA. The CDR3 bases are TGTGCCAGCAGCCAGGCCCCCGGGAGACGGCCCCAGCATTTT. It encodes CASSQAPGRRPQHF.

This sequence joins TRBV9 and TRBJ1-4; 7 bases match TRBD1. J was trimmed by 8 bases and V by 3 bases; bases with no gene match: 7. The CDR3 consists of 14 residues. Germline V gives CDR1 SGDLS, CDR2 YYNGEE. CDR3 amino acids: CASSGQGSEEKLFF. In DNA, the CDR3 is TGTGCCAGCAGCGGACAGGGATCGGAGGAAAAACTGTTTTTT.

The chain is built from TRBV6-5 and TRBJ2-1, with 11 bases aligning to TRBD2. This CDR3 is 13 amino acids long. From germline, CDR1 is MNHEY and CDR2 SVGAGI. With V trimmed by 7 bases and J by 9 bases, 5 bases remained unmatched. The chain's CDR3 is CASINLAGGEQFF. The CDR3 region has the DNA TGTGCCAGCATTAATCTAGCGGGAGGTGAGCAGTTCTTC.

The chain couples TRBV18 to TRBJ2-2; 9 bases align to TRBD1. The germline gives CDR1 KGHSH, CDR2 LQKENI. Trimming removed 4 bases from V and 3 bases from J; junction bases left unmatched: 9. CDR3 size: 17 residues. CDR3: CASSRLSGTGHTGELFF. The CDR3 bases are TGTGCCAGCTCACGGCTTTCCGGGACAGGGCACACCGGGGAGCTGTTTTTT.

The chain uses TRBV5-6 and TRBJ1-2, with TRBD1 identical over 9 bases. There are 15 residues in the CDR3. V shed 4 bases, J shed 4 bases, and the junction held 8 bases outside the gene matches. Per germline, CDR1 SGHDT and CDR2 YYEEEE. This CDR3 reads CASSQWTGVGYGYTF. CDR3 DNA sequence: TGTGCCAGCAGCCAGTGGACAGGGGTTGGCTATGGCTACACCTTC.